This T cell receptor (beta chain) derives from a study of CD8+CD57+ T cells in acquired aplastic anemia (dated by TCRdb to 2017 to 2018). Describing the broader study: Extracted DNA from sorted CD4+ and CD8+ cells averaged approximately 3 ug, ranging from roughly 0.19 to 27.4 ug. For healthy donor samples, the average read count was about 10.8 million for CD4+ cells and 11 million to 14 million for CD8+ cells. Beyond this particular receptor, the publication reports: About 30 CD8+ CDR3 sequences were found in both patients and controls but appeared to be highly expressed in patients and within the immunodominant clones of the patients. Patients and healthy controls showed no significant difference in CD8+ Simpson's diversity (P=0.060).

Genomic DNA was used as template for profiling of TCR beta VDJ combinations and CDR3 sequences. TCR repertoire sequencing was run on an Illumina HiSeq 2000. The study's own analysis went as follows. Repertoires were assessed using TRBV/TRBJ rearrangement plots, CDR3 size and DJ length profiles, and Simpson's diversity index. The most abundant DNA sequence in the deep sequencing data was taken as the immunodominant clone. CDR3 amino acid sequences were screened for sharing across subjects and compared with published repertoires and the VDJdb database. TCRdb trimmed public reads at Q25 via fastp, called clones via MiXCR and kept in-frame beta chains. Rows are combined by CDR3 protein, so each entry shows the most common genes and DNA. What appears here as the V and J calls and clone size reflects TCRdb's work, not the paper's. The sample has 400,000 to 500,000 distinct CDR3 sequences on record, about two thirds of them singletons. Jointly, the top ten make up more than 3.5% of the sample.

In its sample, this clonotype was seen many times. The target of this receptor is not known. No base quality information exists; no much larger clone differs at one position. Looking up the germline V gene yields CDR1 MNHEY and CDR2 SVGEGT. V gives up 0 bases and J gives up 0 bases, and the segment between their germline ends measures 12 bases. The CDR3 covers 16 residues, taking in both the cysteine and the phenylalanine. The CDR3 DNA has 48 bases and is translated from base 1. In the study, sorted CD4+ and CD8+ blood T cells from patients with severe aplastic anemia and from healthy subjects underwent deep sequencing of TCR repertoires. Ficoll-Paque density gradient centrifugation was used to isolate peripheral blood mononuclear cells. Before DNA extraction, CD4+ and CD8+ T cells were sorted by FACS or by magnetic beads.

The rearrangement joined TRBV6-2 or TRBV6-3 to TRBJ2-7; no D segment can be confidently identified. This clonotype was obtained from a human donor in good health, serving as a control. Sequences were obtained from sorted CD4+, CD8+, or CD8+CD57+ T cells (not recorded which) from PBMCs. The nucleotides are TGTGCCAGCAGTTACTCATACTCTTCTAGCTCCTACGAGCAGTACTTC. Its protein product is CASSYSYSSSSYEQYF.